This TCR beta chain was sequenced in a study of blood T cell repertoires in COVID-19. For the study at large: Sites across the United States, Italy and Spain contributed samples from acute and convalescent COVID-19. T cells, B-cell-depleted T cells, or PBMCs provided the cDNA or gDNA that served as material.

Original handling: Estimation of nucleated cell counts was performed using reference gene primer amplification. This table comes from immunoSEQ multiplex PCR, and its TCRdb copy is limited to in-frame clones, with some not included. Clone size and the V and J calls come from that table; the DNA yielded D and trimming. The table includes around 200,000 clones, approximately 82% detected once. Germline V CDR1 and CDR2: MGHDK, SYGVNS. V trimming: 2 bases; J trimming: 2 bases; junction bases outside the gene matches: 6. The CDR3 totals 17 residues. The chain employs TRBV25-1 and TRBJ1-3; 10 bases line up with TRBD1. The TCR comes from a man between 45 and 60 years old with active or convalescent COVID-19. The sequenced sample consisted of peripheral blood. The chain's CDR3 is CASSERGTGVAGNTIYF. The CDR3 nucleotides read TGTGCCAGCAGTGAACGAGGGACAGGGGTGGCTGGAAACACCATATATTTT.